This entry features one TCR beta chain sequence. Version v3.0 of the immunoSEQ assay was performed at survey level. Clones were sequenced by immunoSEQ multiplex PCR, and TCRdb holds only the in-frame ones, with some missing. The data contain some 25,000 clones, 70% to 85% of them singletons. The data stem from a study of long-term antiretroviral therapy in people with HIV. This CDR3 spans 15 amino acids. V gave up 4 bases and J gave up 4 bases, with 17 bases separating them. Germline V CDR1 and CDR2: SGDLS, YYNGEE. The input for sequencing was unsorted PBMCs, taken 3 years after starting antiretroviral therapy. The chain uses TRBV9 and TRBJ1-1; no firm D call. This sequence originates from a man aged 50 to 59 with HIV. CDR3 nucleotides: TGTGCCAGCAGCCCCCTGATGTTGATCGCCACTGAAGCTTTCTTT. This codes for CASSPLMLIATEAFF.